This T cell receptor (beta chain) was profiled in a study of OX40 agonist ivuxolimab in advanced cancers. About this clone: Other DNA sequences in the sample encode the same CDR3.

TCRdb keeps only in-frame clones here, not all; method: immunoSEQ multiplex PCR. The sample includes approximately 100,000 clones, about 85% of them seen just once. Source: CD4+ or CD8+ T cells sorted from blood, taken in a trial of the OX40 agonist ivuxolimab. The sequence was collected from an adult with an advanced solid tumor such as melanoma, head and neck, liver or kidney cancer.

The CDR3: CASSLLTDTQYF. CDR3 bases: TGTGCCAGCAGCTTGCTCACAGATACGCAGTATTTT. The V and J genes are TRBV7-9 and TRBJ2-3, with no clear D. Trimming removed 3 bases from V and 2 bases from J, with 3 bases in between. CDR1 is SEHNR, CDR2 FQNEAQ, per germline (reference sequence). This CDR3 comprises 12 residues.